The rows below give T cell receptor beta chains drawn from one sample of a study of blood T cell repertoires in COVID-19. Clones were sequenced by immunoSEQ multiplex PCR, and TCRdb holds only the in-frame ones, with some missing. The data show about 26,000 clones, with 92% seen just once and 2.1% held by the top ten. Sample: peripheral blood. These receptors were taken from a human donor in a cohort sampled during active COVID-19. The CDR3 runs from the conserved cysteine through the conserved F or W. The D gene is left open where the match is weak. Where a row states a size, it is once, few, many or the class of an expanded clone; other rows omit it.

j_call: TRBJ2-7; clone_size: .; v_call: TRBV7-2; cdr3_length: 15; d_call: .; cdr3_nt: TGTGCCAGCAGCTACACCTACGGACAGACTGGCGAGCAGTACTTC; cdr3_aa: CASSYTYGQTGEQYF
j_call: TRBJ2-4; clone_size: .; v_call: TRBV28; cdr3_length: 18; d_call: TRBD2; cdr3_nt: TGTGCCAGCAGTTCCGGGACTAGCGGGCGTAGCGCCAAAAACATTCAGTACTTC; cdr3_aa: CASSSGTSGRSAKNIQYF
j_call: TRBJ2-5; clone_size: .; v_call: TRBV5-1; cdr3_length: 15; d_call: .; cdr3_nt: TGCGCCAGCAGCTTGGCGCAGGGGGGACTCCAGACCCAGTACTTC; cdr3_aa: CASSLAQGGLQTQYF
j_call: TRBJ2-5; clone_size: .; v_call: TRBV14; cdr3_length: 15; d_call: .; cdr3_nt: TGTGCCAGCAGCCTCTCTTTGCGTCAGCGTCCGACCCAGTACTTC; cdr3_aa: CASSLSLRQRPTQYF
j_call: TRBJ2-7; clone_size: .; v_call: TRBV7-2; cdr3_length: 15; d_call: TRBD1; cdr3_nt: TGTGCCAGCAGCTTAGCGCCGGACAGGGGCTACGAGCAGTACTTC; cdr3_aa: CASSLAPDRGYEQYF
j_call: TRBJ1-1; clone_size: once; v_call: TRBV28; cdr3_length: 11; d_call: .; cdr3_nt: TGTGCCAGCAGTCCCGGCCCCGGGGCTTTCTTT; cdr3_aa: CASSPGPGAFF
j_call: TRBJ2-2; clone_size: .; v_call: TRBV5-1; cdr3_length: 15; d_call: .; cdr3_nt: TGCGCCAGCAGCTTGTCGCTAGATCCAACCGGGGAGCTGTTTTTT; cdr3_aa: CASSLSLDPTGELFF
j_call: TRBJ2-3; clone_size: .; v_call: TRBV7-3; cdr3_length: 16; d_call: TRBD2; cdr3_nt: TGTGCCAGCAGCTCCGGACTAGCGGGAGGTACAGATACGCAGTATTTT; cdr3_aa: CASSSGLAGGTDTQYF
j_call: TRBJ2-7; clone_size: .; v_call: TRBV3-1/TRBV3-2; cdr3_length: 16; d_call: .; cdr3_nt: TGTGCCAGCAGCCAAGGTAGTAGGACTGGGACCTACGAGCAGTACTTC; cdr3_aa: CASSQGSRTGTYEQYF
j_call: TRBJ2-1; clone_size: once; v_call: TRBV5-4; cdr3_length: 16; d_call: TRBD1; cdr3_nt: TGTGCCAGCAGCCACGGACAGGGCGCCTTAAGGGATGAGCAGTTCTTC; cdr3_aa: CASSHGQGALRDEQFF
j_call: TRBJ2-3; clone_size: .; v_call: TRBV30; cdr3_length: 15; d_call: TRBD2; cdr3_nt: TGTGCCTGGAGTGGGACTAGCGGAGACACAGATACGCAGTATTTT; cdr3_aa: CAWSGTSGDTDTQYF
j_call: TRBJ1-3; clone_size: .; v_call: TRBV6-5; cdr3_length: 15; d_call: TRBD1; cdr3_nt: TGTGCCAGCAGAACACAGGGGGCATCTGGAAACACCATATATTTT; cdr3_aa: CASRTQGASGNTIYF
j_call: TRBJ1-1; clone_size: .; v_call: TRBV3-1/TRBV3-2; cdr3_length: 13; d_call: .; cdr3_nt: TGTGCCAGCAGCCCAAGCCAGGGGTGGCTGGCTTTCTTT; cdr3_aa: CASSPSQGWLAFF
j_call: TRBJ2-1; clone_size: .; v_call: TRBV5-1; cdr3_length: 14; d_call: TRBD2; cdr3_nt: TGCGCCAGCAGAGCGGGACGGCTATTGGATGAGCAGTTCTTC; cdr3_aa: CASRAGRLLDEQFF
j_call: TRBJ2-2; clone_size: few; v_call: TRBV5-4; cdr3_length: 14; d_call: .; cdr3_nt: TGTGCCAGCAGCTTGGGGACAGCAACCGGGGAGCTGTTTTTT; cdr3_aa: CASSLGTATGELFF
j_call: TRBJ1-4; clone_size: once; v_call: TRBV19; cdr3_length: 16; d_call: .; cdr3_nt: TGTGCCAGTAGTGTGGGACAACCGCGTAGTGGTGAAAAACTGTTTTTT; cdr3_aa: CASSVGQPRSGEKLFF
j_call: TRBJ1-3; clone_size: .; v_call: TRBV28; cdr3_length: 14; d_call: .; cdr3_nt: TGTGCCAGCAGTTTCGGGGGCTCTGGAAACACCATATATTTT; cdr3_aa: CASSFGGSGNTIYF
j_call: TRBJ1-2; clone_size: .; v_call: TRBV2; cdr3_length: 13; d_call: TRBD1; cdr3_nt: TGTGCCAGCAGAGTAACAGGGGTGCGTGGCTACACCTTC; cdr3_aa: CASRVTGVRGYTF
j_call: TRBJ2-1; clone_size: .; v_call: TRBV27; cdr3_length: 14; d_call: .; cdr3_nt: TGTGCCAGCAGCGTCTCGGGGACCTACAATGAGCAGTTCTTC; cdr3_aa: CASSVSGTYNEQFF
j_call: TRBJ1-5; clone_size: once; v_call: TRBV4-2; cdr3_length: 16; d_call: .; cdr3_nt: TGTGCCAGCAGCCAAGCCCAGGGATATAGCAATCAGCCCCAGCATTTT; cdr3_aa: CASSQAQGYSNQPQHF
j_call: TRBJ2-2; clone_size: .; v_call: TRBV5-1; cdr3_length: 15; d_call: .; cdr3_nt: TGCGCCAGCAGCCCCCCAGTTGGGAACACCGGGGAGCTGTTTTTT; cdr3_aa: CASSPPVGNTGELFF
j_call: TRBJ2-3; clone_size: few; v_call: TRBV13; cdr3_length: 17; d_call: TRBD1; cdr3_nt: TGTGCCAGCAGCTACCGATCGACAGGGTCGATCCCAGATACGCAGTATTTT; cdr3_aa: CASSYRSTGSIPDTQYF
j_call: TRBJ1-2; clone_size: .; v_call: TRBV11-3; cdr3_length: 15; d_call: TRBD1; cdr3_nt: TGTGCCAGCAGCCCGCGGACAGGGGGAGGCGATGGCTACACCTTC; cdr3_aa: CASSPRTGGGDGYTF
j_call: TRBJ1-1; clone_size: .; v_call: TRBV3-1/TRBV3-2; cdr3_length: 13; d_call: .; cdr3_nt: TGTGCCAGCAGCGCGCGACAGAAGGGCGAAGCTTTCTTT; cdr3_aa: CASSARQKGEAFF
j_call: TRBJ1-1; clone_size: .; v_call: TRBV5-5; cdr3_length: 14; d_call: .; cdr3_nt: TGTGCCAGCAGCTTGCAGGGGAACCATGCTGAAGCTTTCTTT; cdr3_aa: CASSLQGNHAEAFF
j_call: TRBJ2-1; clone_size: .; v_call: TRBV7-7; cdr3_length: 16; d_call: .; cdr3_nt: TGTGCTAGCAGCTCTTTACCCGGGACTCAGACCAATGAGCAGTTCTTC; cdr3_aa: CASSSLPGTQTNEQFF
j_call: TRBJ1-1; clone_size: .; v_call: TRBV6-5; cdr3_length: 15; d_call: .; cdr3_nt: TGTGCCAGCAGTACCCCATGGGCTTCTTACACTGAAGCTTTCTTT; cdr3_aa: CASSTPWASYTEAFF
j_call: TRBJ1-2; clone_size: .; v_call: TRBV3-1/TRBV3-2; cdr3_length: 13; d_call: .; cdr3_nt: TGTGCCAGCAGCCAAACCGGGGATTATGGCTACACCTTC; cdr3_aa: CASSQTGDYGYTF
j_call: TRBJ2-3; clone_size: .; v_call: TRBV7-8; cdr3_length: 17; d_call: .; cdr3_nt: TGTGCCAGCAGCCCCTCTGGGTTGGCAGGGCGCACAGATACGCAGTATTTT; cdr3_aa: CASSPSGLAGRTDTQYF
j_call: TRBJ1-1; clone_size: .; v_call: TRBV7-9; cdr3_length: 13; d_call: .; cdr3_nt: TGTGCCCTGGCAACACCGAGGGACACTGAAGCTTTCTTT; cdr3_aa: CALATPRDTEAFF
j_call: TRBJ2-1; clone_size: .; v_call: TRBV4-1; cdr3_length: 17; d_call: TRBD2; cdr3_nt: TGCGCCAGCAGCCAAGATCCCCGACTAGCGGGAAACAATGAGCAGTTCTTC; cdr3_aa: CASSQDPRLAGNNEQFF
j_call: TRBJ1-2; clone_size: .; v_call: TRBV4-1; cdr3_length: 17; d_call: .; cdr3_nt: TGCGCCAGCAGCCCTCAATCATCGGGGAGGATATATGATGGCTACACCTTC; cdr3_aa: CASSPQSSGRIYDGYTF
j_call: TRBJ1-4; clone_size: .; v_call: TRBV5-1; cdr3_length: 16; d_call: .; cdr3_nt: TGCGCCAGCAGCTTGGGAGCGCAGGGCCCTAATGAAAAACTGTTTTTT; cdr3_aa: CASSLGAQGPNEKLFF
j_call: TRBJ2-7; clone_size: .; v_call: TRBV5-1; cdr3_length: 18; d_call: TRBD2; cdr3_nt: TGCGCCAGCAGCTCCCAGACCCCGACTAGCGGGATTACCTACGAGCAGTACTTC; cdr3_aa: CASSSQTPTSGITYEQYF
j_call: TRBJ1-3; clone_size: .; v_call: TRBV24-1; cdr3_length: 14; d_call: .; cdr3_nt: TGTGCCACCAGTGATTCGGGCTCTGGAAACACCATATATTTT; cdr3_aa: CATSDSGSGNTIYF